This TCR beta chain was profiled in a study of blood T cell repertoires in COVID-19. Study background: T cells, B-cell-depleted T cells, or PBMCs supplied cDNA or gDNA.

Per the authors' pipeline: By means of reference gene primer amplification, nucleated cell counts were estimated. Clones were read by immunoSEQ multiplex PCR, and TCRdb kept only the in-frame ones, dropping some. V and J calls and clone size are those listed in that table; D and trimming were worked out from the DNA. The sample includes about 290,000 clones, 85% of them seen just once. There are 14 residues in the CDR3. V lost 9 bases and J 3 bases, leaving 14 bases between the germline ends. Germline V gene data show CDR1 as KGHDR and CDR2 as SFDVKD. The receptor comes from a woman aged 45-65 years with active or convalescent COVID-19. This sequence joins TRBV24-1 and TRBJ1-5, with D possibly TRBD1 on 5 matching bases. The sequenced sample consisted of peripheral blood. The CDR3 is CATARAGNNQPQHF. DNA for the CDR3: TGTGCCACCGCCCGGGCAGGGAACAATCAGCCCCAGCATTTT.